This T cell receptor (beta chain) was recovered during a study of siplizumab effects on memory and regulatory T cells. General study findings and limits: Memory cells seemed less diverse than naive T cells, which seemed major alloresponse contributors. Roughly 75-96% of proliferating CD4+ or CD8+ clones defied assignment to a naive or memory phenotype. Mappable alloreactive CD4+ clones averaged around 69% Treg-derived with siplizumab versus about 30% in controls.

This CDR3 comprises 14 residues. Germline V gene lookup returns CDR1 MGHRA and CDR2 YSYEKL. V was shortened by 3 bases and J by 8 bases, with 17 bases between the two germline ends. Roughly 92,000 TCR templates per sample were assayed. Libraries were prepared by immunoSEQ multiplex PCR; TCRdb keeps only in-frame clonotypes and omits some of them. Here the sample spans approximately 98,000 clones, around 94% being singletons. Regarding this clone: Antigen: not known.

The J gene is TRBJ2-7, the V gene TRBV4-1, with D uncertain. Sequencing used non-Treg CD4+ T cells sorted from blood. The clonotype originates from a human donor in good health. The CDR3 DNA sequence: TGCGCCAGCAGCCAGTATGGTGGGCCAGGCCAGCAGTACTTC. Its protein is CASSQYGGPGQQYF.